Following are 18 T cell receptor beta chains from one sample sequenced in a study of blood T cell repertoires in COVID-19. Generated by immunoSEQ multiplex PCR, the TCRdb table keeps only in-frame clones and is missing some. The sample yields around 450,000 clones, nearly 90% seen once. Sample: PBMCs or T cells enriched from blood (not recorded which). The receptors stem from a woman younger than 35 with acute COVID-19.

J is TRBJ2-5 and V is TRBV19; 13 nucleotides line up with TRBD2. V shed 3 bases and J 4 bases; nucleotides not matched to a gene: 5. Germline V gene data show CDR1 as LNHDA and CDR2 as SQIVND (reference sequence). The CDR3 length is 16 residues. The DNA for the CDR3 is TGTGCCAGTAGTATCGGACTAGCGGGGGTGGGAGAGACCCAGTACTTC. Its translation: CASSIGLAGVGETQYF. Variable domain in full (rest from reference TRBV19 and TRBJ2-5): DGGITQSPKYLFRKEGQNVTLSCEQNLNHDAMYWYRQDPGQGLRLIYYSQIVNDFQKGDIAEGYSVSREKKESFPLTVTSAQKNPTAFYLCASSIGLAGVGETQYFGPGTRLLVL.

This chain connects TRBV4-3 to TRBJ1-3; D remains unclear. This CDR3 is built from 15 residues. Trimming left V 1 base short and J 0 bases short, with 7 bases between. Per the germline V gene, CDR1 is LGHNA and CDR2 is YSLEER. This chain's CDR3 is CASSQVEASGNTIYF. DNA for the CDR3: TGCGCCAGCAGCCAAGTTGAGGCCTCTGGAAACACCATATATTTT.

This clone was observed once. The J gene is TRBJ1-6, the V gene TRBV7-9, with D perhaps matching TRBD1 (6 bases). Germline loops: CDR1 SEHNR, CDR2 FQNEAQ (reference sequence). Deletions cut 6 bases from V and 9 bases from J, with 12 bases between. The CDR3 loop spans 13 amino acids. The CDR3 DNA follows: TGTGCCAGCAGGACAGGAGTTGGTTCACCCCTCCACTTT. Its protein product is CASRTGVGSPLHF. The full variable domain, its missing parts supplied by reference TRBV7-9 and TRBJ1-6, is DTGVSQNPRHKITKRGQNVTFRCDPISEHNRLYWYRQTLGQGPEFLTYFQNEAQLEKSRLLSDRFSAERPKGSFSTLEIQRTEQGDSAMYLCASRTGVGSPLHFGNGTRLTVT.

The V call is TRBV10-3, the J call TRBJ2-3; D is perhaps TRBD2 (5 bases). The CDR3 loop spans 14 amino acids. The germline gives CDR1 ENHRY, CDR2 SYGVKD. The V gene lost 5 bases and the J gene lost 2 bases, with 11 bases spanning the gap. CDR3 nucleotide sequence: TGTGCCATCAGTAGCCTAGCACACACAGATACGCAGTATTTT. Protein product: CAISSLAHTDTQYF.

This rearrangement joins TRBV15 to TRBJ1-5; the D gene is possibly TRBD1 (5 bases). Trimming cost V 0 bases and J 0 bases, with 12 bases left between them. Germline V lookup: CDR1 LNHNV, CDR2 YYDKDF (reference sequence). CDR3 size: 17 residues. Here the CDR3 reads CATSRDRGSYSNQPQHF. The CDR3 DNA follows: TGTGCCACCAGCAGAGATCGGGGGAGTTATAGCAATCAGCCCCAGCATTTT.

The V and J genes are TRBV6-5 and TRBJ2-3; 8 bases line up with TRBD2. The length of the CDR3 is 15 residues. Per the germline V gene, CDR1 is MNHEY and CDR2 is SVGAGI. The V segment lost 7 bases and the J segment 6 bases; nucleotides outside the gene matches: 12. CDR3 amino acids: CASNELRGGGDTQYF. The CDR3 nucleotides read TGTGCCAGCAACGAATTACGGGGGGGAGGGGATACGCAGTATTTT.

This clone has a single count. J is TRBJ2-1 and V is TRBV24-1, with 9 nucleotides matching TRBD1. Trimming cost V 5 bases and J 5 bases; bases outside gene matches: 6. Germline-derived CDR1 and CDR2 are KGHDR and SFDVKD. This CDR3 is 15 amino acids long. Written as DNA, the CDR3 is TGTGCCACCAGTGTAGGGGACAGGGTTGACAATGAGCAGTTCTTC. Translation: CATSVGDRVDNEQFF.

V usage is TRBV15 and J usage is TRBJ2-5; 9 bases align to TRBD1. CDR3 size: 14 residues. The V gene end was trimmed by 5 bases and the J gene end by 4 bases; junction bases not matched to a gene: 5. Germline lookup yields CDR1 LNHNV and CDR2 YYDKDF (reference sequence). The chain's CDR3 is CATSSGTGRETQYF. CDR3 coding DNA: TGTGCCACCAGCTCCGGGACAGGGCGAGAGACCCAGTACTTC.

The chain carries TRBV12-3 or TRBV12-4 and TRBJ1-3, with a weak D call TRBD1 (6 bases). V gave up 8 bases and J gave up 1 base, with 9 bases separating them. The CDR3 extends over 13 amino acids. The DNA for the CDR3 is TGTGCCAGCCGGACAGTTTCTGGAAACACCATATATTTT. This encodes CASRTVSGNTIYF.

The V call is TRBV30, the J call TRBJ1-5, with a tentative D call TRBD1 (6 bases). Looked up from germline, CDR1 is GTSNPN and CDR2 is SVGIG (reference sequence). CDR3 length equals 19 residues. Trimming left V 3 bases short and J 0 bases short, with 24 bases between. CDR3 sequence: CAWSPGTSYGLYSNQPQHF. CDR3 nucleotides: TGTGCCTGGAGCCCGGGGACATCCTACGGGCTGTATAGCAATCAGCCCCAGCATTTT.

This chain connects TRBV6-5 to TRBJ1-6, with D tentatively TRBD1 (5 bases). In germline, CDR1 is MNHEY, CDR2 SVGAGI. Trimming stripped 1 base from V and 5 bases from J, with 9 bases between. This CDR3 region has 15 residues. For the CDR3, the DNA is TGTGCCAGCAGTTACTATAGGACAAATAATTCACCCCTCCACTTT. It specifies CASSYYRTNNSPLHF.

This clone was counted only a few times. V usage is TRBV5-6 and J usage is TRBJ2-1; D gene ambiguous. The CDR3 length is 14 residues. V was trimmed by 0 bases and J by 5 bases, leaving 9 bases between them. CDR1 and CDR2 from the germline V gene are SGHDT and YYEEEE. DNA of the CDR3: TGTGCCAGCAGCTTGGTTCTGTCCCACAATGAGCAGTTCTTC. Its translation: CASSLVLSHNEQFF.

The chain uses TRBV5-1 and TRBJ1-1; 9 bases line up with TRBD1. Germline CDR1 is SGHRS and CDR2 is YFSETQ. V shed 4 bases and J 7 bases; nucleotides not matched to a gene: 8. CDR3 length equals 14 residues. CDR3 region: CASSNGQGIGEAFF. CDR3 DNA: TGCGCCAGCAGCAACGGACAGGGGATCGGTGAAGCTTTCTTT.

V usage is TRBV9 and J usage is TRBJ2-7; 7 positions match TRBD1. Per the germline V gene, CDR1 is SGDLS and CDR2 is YYNGEE. With V trimmed by 4 bases and J by 3 bases, 16 bases remained unmatched. The CDR3 sequence is 17 residues long. The CDR3 protein is CASSPGQTPGQHYEQYF. The CDR3, as DNA: TGTGCCAGCAGCCCAGGCCAAACTCCGGGACAGCACTACGAGCAGTACTTC. Full variable domain (rest looked up from reference TRBV9 and TRBJ2-7): DSGVTQTPKHLITATGQRVTLRCSPRSGDLSVYWYQQSLDQGLQFLIQYYNGEERAKGNILERFSAQQFPDLHSELNLSSLELGDSALYFCASSPGQTPGQHYEQYFGPGTRLTVT.

This clone was recorded only once. The chain uses TRBV21-1 and TRBJ1-2; the table's D call, TRBD1, has no DNA check behind it. TRBV21-1 is noted as a pseudogene. The CDR3 consists of 14 residues. This CDR3 is CASSKGSDRDGYTF. CDR3 coding DNA: TGTGCCAGCAGCAAAGGCTCCGACAGGGATGGCTACACCTTC.

This chain uses TRBV5-1 with TRBJ2-1, with 7 bases identical to TRBD2. The CDR3 totals 15 residues. Germline V lookup: CDR1 SGHRS, CDR2 YFSETQ. The trim removed 4 bases at V and 7 bases at J, leaving 11 bases unmatched. The CDR3 spells CASSKSGASLNEQFF. For the CDR3, the DNA is TGCGCCAGCAGCAAGAGCGGGGCATCGCTGAATGAGCAGTTCTTC. Full variable domain (outside the CDR3, taken from reference TRBV5-1 and TRBJ2-1): KAGVTQTPRYLIKTRGQQVTLSCSPISGHRSVSWYQQTPGQGLQFLFEYFSETQRNKGNFPGRFSGRQFSNSRSEMNVSTLELGDSALYLCASSKSGASLNEQFFGPGTRLTVL.

In its sample, this clone was seen a few times. V usage is TRBV6-6 and J usage is TRBJ1-5, with 8 bases identical to TRBD1. Germline V gives CDR1 MNHNY, CDR2 SVGAGI (reference sequence). This CDR3 has 16 amino acids. With 6 bases clipped from V and 0 bases from J, the junction kept 7 bases outside the gene matches. CDR3: CASSPPGQVSNQPQHF. The CDR3 nucleotides read TGTGCCAGCAGCCCACCGGGACAGGTTAGCAATCAGCCCCAGCATTTT.

The chain links TRBV5-4 to TRBJ1-2, with TRBD1 as a possible D gene (6 bases). Trimming took 4 bases from V and 4 from J, leaving 14 bases between them. CDR1 is SGHNT and CDR2 is YYREEE in the germline V gene (reference sequence). CDR3 length: 14 amino acids. The CDR3 reads CASSMRTAIYGYTF. In nucleotides, the CDR3 is TGTGCCAGCAGCATGAGGACAGCCATCTATGGCTACACCTTC.